This record concerns one TCR beta chain sequence. Libraries were prepared by immunoSEQ multiplex PCR; TCRdb keeps only in-frame clonotypes and omits some of them. The table records about 280,000 clones, 80% to 90% of them present only once. The sample originates from a study of Ad26.COV2.S vaccination and SARS-CoV-2 variants. Indicated treatment: around 19 received Ad26.COV2.S at low or high dose, single or two shots; about 5 received placebo; per-sample allocation not given. Samples came from day 63 after the first vaccine or placebo injection. The specimen comprised peripheral blood, sampled in a trial of Ad26.COV2.S vaccine versus placebo. The sequence came from a person aged 18-60 years who received the Ad26.COV2.S COVID-19 vaccine or a placebo.

As DNA, the CDR3 is TGTGCCAGCAGCTTAGTGGTAGCGGGACTGCATGAGCAGTTCTTC. Protein: CASSLVVAGLHEQFF. V and J are TRBV7-2 and TRBJ2-1; TRBD2 matches at 8 bases. The CDR3 spans 15 residues. Germline CDR1 SGHTA, CDR2 FQGNSA. The ends lost 1 base at V and 8 bases at J; junction bases unmatched: 7.